This note documents a single T cell receptor beta chain sequence. Its specificity is unknown. The method was immunoSEQ multiplex PCR; TCRdb's version includes in-frame clones alone and lacks a portion of them. In the table there are more than 65,000 clones, around 87% of which are singletons. Blood sampling took place at baseline, cycle 4 day 1, and cycle 7 day 1. This record comes from a study of OX40 agonist ivuxolimab in advanced cancers. Study-level findings and limits: Averaging showed that CD8+ T cells had more expanded clones than CD4+ did. Nonresponders included some who also had low normalized T-cell clonal expansion.

The sample here was CD4+ or CD8+ T cells sorted from blood, taken in a trial of the OX40 agonist ivuxolimab. The sequence came from an adult with an advanced solid tumor such as melanoma, head and neck, liver or kidney cancer.

The CDR3 DNA is TGTGCCAGCAGCCTCGGGGAAGGTGGCACAGATACGCAGTATTTT. The encoded protein is CASSLGEGGTDTQYF. This rearrangement joins TRBV7-9 to TRBJ2-3; D might be TRBD2 (5 bases). V dropped 5 bases and J dropped 1 base, with 13 bases sitting between them. The CDR3 has 15 amino acids. From germline, CDR1 is SEHNR and CDR2 FQNEAQ (reference sequence).